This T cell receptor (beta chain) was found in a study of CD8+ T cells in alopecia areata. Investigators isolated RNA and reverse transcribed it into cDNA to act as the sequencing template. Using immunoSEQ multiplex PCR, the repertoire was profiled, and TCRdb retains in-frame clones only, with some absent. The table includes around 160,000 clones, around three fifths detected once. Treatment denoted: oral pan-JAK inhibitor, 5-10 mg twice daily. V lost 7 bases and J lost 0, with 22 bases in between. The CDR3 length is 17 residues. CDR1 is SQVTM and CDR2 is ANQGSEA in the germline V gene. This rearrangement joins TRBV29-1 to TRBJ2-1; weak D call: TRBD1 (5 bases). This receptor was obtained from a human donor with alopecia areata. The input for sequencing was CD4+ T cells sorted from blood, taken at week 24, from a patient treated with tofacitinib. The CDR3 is CSAGREGPGRSYNEQFF. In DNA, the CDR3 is TGCAGCGCTGGACGTGAAGGACCAGGGCGCTCCTACAATGAGCAGTTCTTC.